This record covers a single T cell receptor (beta chain). The sample belongs to a study of blood T cell repertoires in COVID-19. At the level of the study: The United States, Italy and Spain supplied acute and convalescent COVID-19 samples. T cells, B-cell-depleted T cells, or PBMCs provided the cDNA or gDNA that served as material.

As handled by the study authors: Amplification of reference gene primers provided the estimated nucleated cell counts. The data were produced by immunoSEQ multiplex PCR, yet TCRdb's version contains in-frame clones alone and is incomplete. For V, J and clone size, that table is used; D and trimming come from the DNA. The sample gives some 13,000 clones, roughly 80% of which show up once; 25% to 35% is in the top ten. Germline V gene lookup returns CDR1 MNHNS and CDR2 SASEGT. V shed 3 bases, J shed 6 bases, and the junction held 2 bases outside the gene matches. CDR3 size: 12 residues. The rearrangement uses TRBV6-1 and TRBJ2-7; 7 nucleotides match TRBD1. Sample: peripheral blood. This receptor was obtained from a human donor in a cohort sampled during active COVID-19. CDR3 nucleotide sequence: TGTGCCAGCAGTGAGACAGGGCTCGAGCAGTACTTC. Protein sequence: CASSETGLEQYF.